This record covers a single TCR beta chain. Its antigen is undetermined. The data are from a study of cytomegalovirus exposure and HLA in healthy donors. Whole-study findings and limits: The study designated 150 to 200 TCR beta chains cytomegalovirus-associated. Per a prior analysis, the majority of TCR beta V segments were productive roughly 87% or roughly 30% of the time. A later analysis found most CMV-associated TCR beta chains apparently HLA-restricted.

The CDR3 totals 15 residues. V shed 8 bases, J shed 2 bases, and the junction held 11 bases outside the gene matches. Germline V gene sequence: CDR1 MNHNS, CDR2 SASEGT. It was with 60 Vbeta and 13 Jbeta primers that the PCR ran. Assay used: immunoSEQ multiplex PCR; TCRdb lists only in-frame clones, some missing. The sample has 85,000 to 100,000 clones, roughly 80% seen once. The J gene is TRBJ1-2, the V gene TRBV6-1; 7 bases align to TRBD1. Specimen: PBMCs. The sequence was collected from a man aged 50 to 60 in good health and CMV-seropositive. The CDR3 coding sequence is TGTGCCAGCGGCGGACAGGCGACCCTAAACTATGGCTACACCTTC. This translates into CASGGQATLNYGYTF.